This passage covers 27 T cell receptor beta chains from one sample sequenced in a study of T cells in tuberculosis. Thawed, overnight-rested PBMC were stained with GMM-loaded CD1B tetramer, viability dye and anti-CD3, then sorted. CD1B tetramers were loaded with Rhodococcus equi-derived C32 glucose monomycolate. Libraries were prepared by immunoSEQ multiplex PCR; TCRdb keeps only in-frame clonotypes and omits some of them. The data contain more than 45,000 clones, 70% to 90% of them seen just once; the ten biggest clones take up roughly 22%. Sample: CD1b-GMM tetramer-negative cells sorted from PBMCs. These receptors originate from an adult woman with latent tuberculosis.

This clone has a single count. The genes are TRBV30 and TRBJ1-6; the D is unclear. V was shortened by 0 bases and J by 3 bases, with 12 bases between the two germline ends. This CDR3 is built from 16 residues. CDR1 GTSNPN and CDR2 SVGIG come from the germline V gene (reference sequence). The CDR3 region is CAWSVPYLSYNSPLHF. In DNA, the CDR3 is TGTGCCTGGAGTGTGCCTTACCTAAGCTATAATTCACCCCTCCACTTT.

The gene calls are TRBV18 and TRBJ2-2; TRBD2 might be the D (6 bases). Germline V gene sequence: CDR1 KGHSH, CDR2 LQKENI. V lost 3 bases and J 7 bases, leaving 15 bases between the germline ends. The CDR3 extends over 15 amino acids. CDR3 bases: TGTGCCAGCTCACCGAGACGGGAGCCCCACGGGGAGCTGTTTTTT. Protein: CASSPRREPHGELFF.

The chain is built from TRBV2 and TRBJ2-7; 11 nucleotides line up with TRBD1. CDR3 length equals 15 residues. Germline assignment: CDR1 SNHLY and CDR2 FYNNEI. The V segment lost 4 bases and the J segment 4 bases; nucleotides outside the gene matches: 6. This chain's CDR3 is CASSGLGTGGYEQYF. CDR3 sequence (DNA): TGTGCCAGCAGTGGCCTCGGGACAGGGGGGTACGAGCAGTACTTC.

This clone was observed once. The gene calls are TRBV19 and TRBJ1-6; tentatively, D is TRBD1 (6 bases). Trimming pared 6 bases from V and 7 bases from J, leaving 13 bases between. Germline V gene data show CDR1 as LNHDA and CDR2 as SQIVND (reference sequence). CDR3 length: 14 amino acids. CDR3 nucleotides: TGTGCCAGTAGCCTAAGACAGGCCAATTCACCCCTCCACTTT. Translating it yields CASSLRQANSPLHF.

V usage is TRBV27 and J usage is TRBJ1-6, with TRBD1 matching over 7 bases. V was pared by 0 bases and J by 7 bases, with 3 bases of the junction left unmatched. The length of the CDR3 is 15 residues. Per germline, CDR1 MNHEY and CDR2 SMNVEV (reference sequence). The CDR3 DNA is TGTGCCAGCAGTTTATCCCTACAGGGGAATTCACCCCTCCACTTT. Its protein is CASSLSLQGNSPLHF.

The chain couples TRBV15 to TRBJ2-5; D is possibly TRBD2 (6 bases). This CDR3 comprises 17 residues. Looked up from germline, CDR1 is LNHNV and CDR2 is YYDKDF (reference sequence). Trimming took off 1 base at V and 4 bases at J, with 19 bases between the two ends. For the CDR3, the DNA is TGTGCCACCAGCAGAGCCCAGGGACTCATGGGTGGAGAGACCCAGTACTTC. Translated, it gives CATSRAQGLMGGETQYF.

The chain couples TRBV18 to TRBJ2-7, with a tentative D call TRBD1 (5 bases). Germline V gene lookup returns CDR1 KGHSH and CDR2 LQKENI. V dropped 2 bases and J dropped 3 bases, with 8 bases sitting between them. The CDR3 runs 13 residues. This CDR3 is CASSPKQDYEQYF. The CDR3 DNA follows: TGTGCCAGCTCACCAAAACAGGACTACGAGCAGTACTTC.

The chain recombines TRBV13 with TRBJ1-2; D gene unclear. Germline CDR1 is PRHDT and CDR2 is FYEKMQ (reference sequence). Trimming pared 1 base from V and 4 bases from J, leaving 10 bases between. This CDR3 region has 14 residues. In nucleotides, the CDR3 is TGTGCCAGCAGCTTAGAGGCAGGAACCTATGGCTACACCTTC. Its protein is CASSLEAGTYGYTF.

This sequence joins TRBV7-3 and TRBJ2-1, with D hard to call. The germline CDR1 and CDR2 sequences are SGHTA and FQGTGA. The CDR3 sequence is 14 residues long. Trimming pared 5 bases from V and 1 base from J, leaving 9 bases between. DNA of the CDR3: TGTGCCAGCAGCCCCTCGGGTTCCTACAATGAGCAGTTCTTC. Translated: CASSPSGSYNEQFF.

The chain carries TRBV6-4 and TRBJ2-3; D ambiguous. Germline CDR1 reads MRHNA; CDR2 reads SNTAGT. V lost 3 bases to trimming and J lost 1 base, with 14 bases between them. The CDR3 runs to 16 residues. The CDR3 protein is CASSEVGAGGTDTQYF. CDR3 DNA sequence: TGTGCCAGCAGTGAAGTCGGAGCCGGAGGCACAGATACGCAGTATTTT.

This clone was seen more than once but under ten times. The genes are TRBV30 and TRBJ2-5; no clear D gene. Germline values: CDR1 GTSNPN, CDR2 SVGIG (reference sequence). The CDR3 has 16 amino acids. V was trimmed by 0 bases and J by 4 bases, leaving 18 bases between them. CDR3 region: CAWSVWVPGQRETQYF. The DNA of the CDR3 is TGTGCCTGGAGTGTATGGGTCCCCGGTCAGCGAGAGACCCAGTACTTC. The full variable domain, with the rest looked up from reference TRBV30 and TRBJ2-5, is SQTIHQWPATLVQPVGSPLSLECTVEGTSNPNLYWYRQAAGRGLQLLFYSVGIGQISSEVPQNLSASRPQDRQFILSSKKLLLSDSGFYLCAWSVWVPGQRETQYFGPGTRLLVL.

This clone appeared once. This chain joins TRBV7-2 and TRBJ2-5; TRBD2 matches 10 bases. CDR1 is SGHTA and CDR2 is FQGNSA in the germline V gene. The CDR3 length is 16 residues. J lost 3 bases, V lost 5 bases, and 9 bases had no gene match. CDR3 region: CASSKVPGTSEETQYF. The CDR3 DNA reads TGTGCCAGCAGCAAAGTACCCGGGACTAGCGAAGAGACCCAGTACTTC.

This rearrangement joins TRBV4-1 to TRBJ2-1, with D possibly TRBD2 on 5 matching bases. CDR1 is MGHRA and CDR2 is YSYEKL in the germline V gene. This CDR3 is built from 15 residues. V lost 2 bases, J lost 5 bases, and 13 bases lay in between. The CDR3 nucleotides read TGCGCCAGCAGCCAACCCCGGGGAAGGGACAATGAGCAGTTCTTC. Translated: CASSQPRGRDNEQFF.

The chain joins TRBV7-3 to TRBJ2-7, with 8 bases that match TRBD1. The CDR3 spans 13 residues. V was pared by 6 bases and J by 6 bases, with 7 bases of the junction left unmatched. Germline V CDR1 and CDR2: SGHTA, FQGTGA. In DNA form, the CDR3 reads TGTGCCAGCAGTAGTACAGGGGGAAGCGAGCAGTACTTC. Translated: CASSSTGGSEQYF.

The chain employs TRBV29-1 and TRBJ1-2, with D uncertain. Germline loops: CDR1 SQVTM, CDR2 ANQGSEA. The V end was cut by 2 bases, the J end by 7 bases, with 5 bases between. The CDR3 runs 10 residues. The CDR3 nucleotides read TGCAGCGTTGAAACATTTGGCTACACCTTC. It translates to CSVETFGYTF.

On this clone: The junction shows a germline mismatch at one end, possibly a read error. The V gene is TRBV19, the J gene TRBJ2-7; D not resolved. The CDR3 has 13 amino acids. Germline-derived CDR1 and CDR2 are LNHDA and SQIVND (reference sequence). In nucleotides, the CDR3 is TGTGCCAGTAGTTTAGAGAGCTCCTACGAGCAGTACTTC. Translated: CASSLESSYEQYF.

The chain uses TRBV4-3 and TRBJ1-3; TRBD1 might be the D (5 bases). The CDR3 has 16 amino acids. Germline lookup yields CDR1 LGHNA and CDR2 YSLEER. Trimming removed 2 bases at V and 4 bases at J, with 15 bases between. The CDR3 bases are TGCGCCAGCAGCCAAATGGAGGGGTCGGGAGGAAACACCATATATTTT. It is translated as CASSQMEGSGGNTIYF.

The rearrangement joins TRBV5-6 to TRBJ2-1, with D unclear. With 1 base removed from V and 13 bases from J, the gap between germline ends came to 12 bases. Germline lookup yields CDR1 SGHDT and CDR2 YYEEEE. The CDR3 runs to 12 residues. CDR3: CASSLIGSGQFF. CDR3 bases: TGTGCCAGCAGCTTGATTGGCAGTGGCCAGTTCTTC.

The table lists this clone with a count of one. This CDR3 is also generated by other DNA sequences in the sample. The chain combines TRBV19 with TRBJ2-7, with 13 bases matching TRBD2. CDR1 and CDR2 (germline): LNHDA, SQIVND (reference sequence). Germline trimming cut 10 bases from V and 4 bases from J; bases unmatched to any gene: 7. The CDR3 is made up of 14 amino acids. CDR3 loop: CATQLAGGPYEQYF. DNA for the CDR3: TGTGCCACCCAACTAGCGGGAGGGCCTTACGAGCAGTACTTC.

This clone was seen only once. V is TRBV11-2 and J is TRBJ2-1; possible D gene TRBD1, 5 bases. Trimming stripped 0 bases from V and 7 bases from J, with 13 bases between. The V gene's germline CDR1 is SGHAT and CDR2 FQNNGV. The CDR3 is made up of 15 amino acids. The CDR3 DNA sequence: TGTGCCAGCAGCTTAGATATTAAGGGGTGGAATGAGCAGTTCTTC. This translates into CASSLDIKGWNEQFF.

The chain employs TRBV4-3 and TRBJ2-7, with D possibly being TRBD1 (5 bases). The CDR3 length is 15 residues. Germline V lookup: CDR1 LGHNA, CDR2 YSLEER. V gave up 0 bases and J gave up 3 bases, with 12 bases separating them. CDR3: CASSQDRGGNYEQYF. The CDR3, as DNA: TGCGCCAGCAGCCAAGATAGGGGCGGAAACTACGAGCAGTACTTC.

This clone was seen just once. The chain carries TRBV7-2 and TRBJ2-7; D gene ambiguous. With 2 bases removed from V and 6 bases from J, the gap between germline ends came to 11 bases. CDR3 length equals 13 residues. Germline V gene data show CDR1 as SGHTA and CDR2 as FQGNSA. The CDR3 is CASSLNRVGEQYF. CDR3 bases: TGTGCCAGCAGCTTAAACAGAGTAGGCGAGCAGTACTTC.

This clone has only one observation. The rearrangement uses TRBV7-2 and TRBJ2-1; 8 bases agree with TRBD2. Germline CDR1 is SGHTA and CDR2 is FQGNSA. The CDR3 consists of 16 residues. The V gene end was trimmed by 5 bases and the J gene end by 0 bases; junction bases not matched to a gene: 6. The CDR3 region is CASSRTGGASYNEQFF. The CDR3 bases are TGTGCCAGCAGCCGCACGGGGGGGGCCTCCTACAATGAGCAGTTCTTC. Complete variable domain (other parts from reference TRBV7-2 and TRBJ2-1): GAGVSQSPSNKVTEKGKDVELRCDPISGHTALYWYRQSLGQGLEFLIYFQGNSAPDKSGLPSDRFSAERTGGSVSTLTIQRTQQEDSAVYLCASSRTGGASYNEQFFGPGTRLTVL.

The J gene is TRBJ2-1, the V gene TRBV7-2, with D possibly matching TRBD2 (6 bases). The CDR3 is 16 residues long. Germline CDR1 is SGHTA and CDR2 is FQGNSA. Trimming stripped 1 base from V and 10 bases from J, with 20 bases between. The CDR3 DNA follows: TGTGCCAGCAGCTTAGTCGGGCGGGAACCTCAAAGGGAGCAGTTCTTC. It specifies CASSLVGREPQREQFF.

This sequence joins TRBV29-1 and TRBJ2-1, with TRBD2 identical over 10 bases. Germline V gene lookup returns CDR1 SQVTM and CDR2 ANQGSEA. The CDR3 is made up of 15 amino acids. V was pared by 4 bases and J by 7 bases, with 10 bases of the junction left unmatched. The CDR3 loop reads CSVGGGDSGRNEQFF. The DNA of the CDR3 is TGCAGCGTTGGGGGCGGGGATAGCGGGAGGAATGAGCAGTTCTTC.

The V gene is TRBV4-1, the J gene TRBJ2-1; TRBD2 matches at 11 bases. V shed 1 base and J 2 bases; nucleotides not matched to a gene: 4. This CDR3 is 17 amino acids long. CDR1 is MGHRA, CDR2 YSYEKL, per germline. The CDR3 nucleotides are TGCGCCAGCAGCCAAGTACTAGCGGGAGTCCCCTACAATGAGCAGTTCTTC. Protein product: CASSQVLAGVPYNEQFF.

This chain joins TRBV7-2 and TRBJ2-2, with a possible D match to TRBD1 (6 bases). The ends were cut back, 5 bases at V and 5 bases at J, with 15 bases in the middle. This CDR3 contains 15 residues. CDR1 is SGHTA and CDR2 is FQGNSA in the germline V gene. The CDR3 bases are TGTGCCAGCAGCCCTACAGGGAGAGTTACCGGGGAGCTGTTTTTT. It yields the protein CASSPTGRVTGELFF.